This TCR beta chain was sequenced during a study of T cells in localized non-small cell lung cancer. Study findings and constraints: Heterogeneity stays possible, as sequencing covered only one tumor region. Adjacent uninvolved lung tissue had the highest T cell clonality, exceeding tumor.

As regards this clone: What it binds is unknown.

The table came from immunoSEQ multiplex PCR; TCRdb's copy has only in-frame clones and leaves some out. The repertoire holds 50,000 to 70,000 clones, with roughly 79% as singletons. The sequenced sample was PBMCs, obtained before any cancer treatment. The clonotype originates from a man aged 40 to 69 with stage II lung adenocarcinoma.

CDR3 sequence reads: CASSPGLANYEQYF. The CDR3 DNA reads TGTGCCAGCAGCCCGGGACTAGCGAACTACGAGCAGTACTTC. The chain combines TRBV5-8 with TRBJ2-7, with 10 nucleotides matching TRBD2. V lost 4 bases, J lost 3 bases, and 4 bases stayed unmatched. The germline V gene encodes CDR1 SGHTS and CDR2 YDEGEE. The CDR3 length is 14 residues.